These T cell receptor beta chains were read from a single sample in a study of T cell changes during pregnancy in multiple sclerosis. Assay used: immunoSEQ multiplex PCR; TCRdb lists only in-frame clones, some missing. The sample has 12,000 or so clones; 75% to 90% are singletons. Sequenced material: CD8+ T cells from peripheral blood mononuclear cells, taken after pregnancy. The source of these receptors is a female donor in good health, enrolled as a control in a pregnancy study. Each CDR3 is given with its conserved first and last residue. The order of the fields is clone size, V gene, D gene, J gene, CDR3 protein, CDR3 DNA. D genes are given only for firm matches. Expanded clones get a size class; other rows say once, few or many, or leave the size out.

NA	TRBV2	TRBD2	TRBJ2-1	CASSETRLAGVVYNEQFF	TGTGCCAGCAGTGAAACTAGACTAGCGGGGGTGGTCTACAATGAGCAGTTCTTC
few	TRBV4-2	TRBD2	TRBJ2-2	CASSQVTSGGPNTGELFF	TGTGCCAGCAGCCAAGTGACTAGCGGGGGACCCAACACCGGGGAGCTGTTTTTT
NA	TRBV19	NA	TRBJ1-5	CASSISIGNQPQHF	TGTGCCAGTAGTATCTCTATTGGCAATCAGCCCCAGCATTTT
NA	TRBV7-9	TRBD2	TRBJ2-1	CASTRFRLAGGPSDEQFF	TGTGCCAGCACTCGATTCAGACTAGCGGGAGGCCCCTCCGATGAGCAGTTCTTC
NA	TRBV7-8	TRBD2	TRBJ2-3	CASSLALRRLAGGPGSDTQYF	TGTGCCAGCAGCTTAGCCCTTCGGAGGCTAGCGGGGGGACCGGGATCAGATACGCAGTATTTT
once	TRBV10-2	TRBD1	TRBJ1-1	CASSPDRRNTEAFF	TGCGCCAGCAGTCCGGACAGGAGGAACACTGAAGCTTTCTTT
NA	TRBV6-6	NA	TRBJ1-6	CASSDRSSYNSPLHF	TGTGCCAGCAGCGACAGGAGCTCCTATAATTCACCCCTCCACTTT
NA	TRBV4-2	TRBD1	TRBJ1-3	CASSRLPGTEGNTIYF	TGTGCCAGCAGCCGCCTTCCCGGGACAGAAGGAAACACCATATATTTT
NA	TRBV9	NA	TRBJ2-1	CASGGTGTYNEQFF	TGTGCCAGCGGGGGAACAGGGACCTACAATGAGCAGTTCTTC
NA	TRBV18	TRBD1	TRBJ1-2	CASSADRNYGYTF	TGTGCCAGCTCAGCGGACAGGAACTATGGCTACACCTTC
NA	TRBV19	TRBD2	TRBJ2-1	CASSIGTSDENEQFF	TGTGCCAGTAGTATTGGGACTAGTGATGAGAATGAGCAGTTCTTC
NA	TRBV10-2	NA	TRBJ2-2	CASSGGHRGAVF	TGCGCCAGCAGTGGGGGGCACCGGGGAGCTGTTTTT
NA	TRBV9	TRBD1	TRBJ1-3	CASSFRDRGDTIYF	TGTGCCAGCAGCTTCCGGGACAGGGGAGACACCATATATTTT
few	TRBV6-1	TRBD1	TRBJ1-1	CASSEEGTGAAFF	TGTGCCAGCAGTGAAGAGGGGACAGGGGCAGCTTTCTTT
NA	TRBV18	NA	TRBJ1-1	CASSPDSGTEAFF	TGTGCCAGCTCACCAGATAGCGGGACTGAAGCTTTCTTT
NA	TRBV7-9	NA	TRBJ1-5	CASSLSYQPQHF	TGTGCCAGCAGCCTTAGCTATCAGCCCCAGCATTTT
NA	TRBV4-1	NA	TRBJ2-3	CASSQEGLARDTQYF	TGCGCCAGCAGCCAAGAGGGCCTAGCAAGAGATACGCAGTATTTT
once	TRBV7-2	NA	TRBJ2-7	CASTRGRDSYEQYF	TGTGCCAGCACCCGAGGCCGGGACTCCTACGAGCAGTACTTC
NA	TRBV6-6	NA	TRBJ1-3	CASSYQPERAGNTIYF	TGTGCCAGCAGTTACCAACCCGAGAGGGCTGGAAACACCATATATTTT
once	TRBV19	TRBD1	TRBJ1-2	CASKGAVGQEDRGYGYTF	TGTGCCAGTAAGGGGGCTGTTGGCCAGGAAGACAGGGGATATGGCTACACCTTC
NA	TRBV6-1	TRBD1	TRBJ2-5	CASSEAAGGVETQYF	TGTGCCAGCAGTGAAGCCGCAGGGGGCGTGGAGACCCAGTACTTC
NA	TRBV7-2	NA	TRBJ2-2	CASSFVGGTGELFF	TGTGCCAGCAGCTTCGTGGGGGGCACCGGGGAGCTGTTTTTT
NA	TRBV29-1	NA	TRBJ1-2	CSVEEITGSDGYTF	TGCAGCGTTGAAGAAATAACAGGTTCTGACGGCTACACCTTC
NA	TRBV6-5	NA	TRBJ1-4	CASSYRGWEKLFF	TGTGCCAGCAGTTATCGAGGTTGGGAAAAACTGTTTTTT